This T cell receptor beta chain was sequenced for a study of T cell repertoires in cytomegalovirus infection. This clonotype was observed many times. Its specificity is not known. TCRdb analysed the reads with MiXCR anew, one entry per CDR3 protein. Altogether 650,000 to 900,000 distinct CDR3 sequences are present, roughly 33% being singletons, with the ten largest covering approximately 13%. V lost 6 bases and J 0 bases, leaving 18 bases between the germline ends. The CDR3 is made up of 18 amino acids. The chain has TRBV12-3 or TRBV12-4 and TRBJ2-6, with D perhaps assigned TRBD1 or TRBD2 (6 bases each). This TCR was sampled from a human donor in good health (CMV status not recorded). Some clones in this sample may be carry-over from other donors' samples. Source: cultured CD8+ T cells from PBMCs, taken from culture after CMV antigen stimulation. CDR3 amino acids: CASSLTGRPSSGANVLTF. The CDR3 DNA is TGTGCCAGCAGCCTAACAGGGAGGCCTAGCTCTGGGGCCAACGTCCTGACTTTC.